This T cell receptor beta chain was sequenced for a study of blood T cell repertoires in COVID-19. Produced via immunoSEQ multiplex PCR; TCRdb's table is partial and in-frame only. The data contain about 200,000 clones, more than 75% of them singletons. Trimming removed 4 bases from V and 5 bases from J; junction bases left unmatched: 8. The length of the CDR3 is 15 residues. From germline, CDR1 is LGHNA and CDR2 YNFKEQ. The sequence was collected from a man aged 55 to 69 with acute or convalescent COVID-19. J is TRBJ1-1 and V is TRBV4-2, with 9 bases lining up with TRBD1. What was sequenced was peripheral blood. The CDR3 nucleotides are TGTGCCAGCAGCCCATCGACAGGGGGTTGGACTGAAGCTTTCTTT. This codes for CASSPSTGGWTEAFF.